The source of this T cell receptor (beta chain) is a study of blood T cell repertoires in COVID-19. Looking at the study overall: The cDNA or gDNA used as material had been derived from T cells, B-cell-depleted T cells, or PBMCs.

Per the original methods: Estimates of nucleated cell counts were drawn from the amplification of reference gene primers. Some clones are missing from TCRdb's copy, which holds only in-frame ones; the method was immunoSEQ multiplex PCR. The D gene and trimming were derived from the DNA, and the V and J assignments and clone size from that table. The sample shows 500,000 to 600,000 clones, 85% to 90% of them seen only once. V was trimmed by 6 bases and J by 4 bases, leaving 22 bases between them. The CDR3 runs to 15 residues. Looked up from germline, CDR1 is SQVTM and CDR2 is ANQGSEA. Sample: peripheral blood. This TCR came from a woman aged 50 to 60 with COVID-19, enrolled during active disease. The chain combines TRBV29-1 with TRBJ2-7, with D tentatively TRBD1 (5 bases). The CDR3, as DNA: TGCAGCGTCATCTCCGACAGCCTGCGTGGGTACGAGCAGTACTTC. This translates into CSVISDSLRGYEQYF.